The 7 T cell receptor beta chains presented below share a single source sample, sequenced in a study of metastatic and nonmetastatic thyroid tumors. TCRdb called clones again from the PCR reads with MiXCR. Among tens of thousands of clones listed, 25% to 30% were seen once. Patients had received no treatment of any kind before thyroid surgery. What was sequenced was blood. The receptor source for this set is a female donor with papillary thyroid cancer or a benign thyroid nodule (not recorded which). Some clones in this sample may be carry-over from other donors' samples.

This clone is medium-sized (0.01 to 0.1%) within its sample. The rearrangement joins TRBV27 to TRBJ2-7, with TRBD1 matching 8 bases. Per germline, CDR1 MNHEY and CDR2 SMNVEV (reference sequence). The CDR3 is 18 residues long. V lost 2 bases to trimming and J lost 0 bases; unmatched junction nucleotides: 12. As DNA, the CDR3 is TGTGCCAGCAGTTTAAAGCCCAAACGGGACAGGAACTCCTACGAGCAGTACTTC. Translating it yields CASSLKPKRDRNSYEQYF.

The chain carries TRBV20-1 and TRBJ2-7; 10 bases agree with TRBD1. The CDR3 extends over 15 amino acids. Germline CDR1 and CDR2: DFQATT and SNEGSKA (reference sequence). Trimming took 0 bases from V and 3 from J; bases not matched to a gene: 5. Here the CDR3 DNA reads TGCAGTGCTAGAGATTTTCGGACAGGGGGCTACGAGCAGTACTTC. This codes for CSARDFRTGGYEQYF.

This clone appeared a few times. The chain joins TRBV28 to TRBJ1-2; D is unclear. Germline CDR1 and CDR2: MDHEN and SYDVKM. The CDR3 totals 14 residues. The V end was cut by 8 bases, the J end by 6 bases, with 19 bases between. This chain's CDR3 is CASCLAPQADGYTF. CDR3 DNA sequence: TGTGCCAGCTGCCTGGCCCCCCAAGCAGATGGCTACACCTTC.

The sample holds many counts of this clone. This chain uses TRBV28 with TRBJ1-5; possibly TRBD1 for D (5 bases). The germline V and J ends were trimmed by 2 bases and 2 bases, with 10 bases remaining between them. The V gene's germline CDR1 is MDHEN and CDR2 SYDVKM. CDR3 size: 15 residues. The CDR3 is CASSLGGVGNQPQHF. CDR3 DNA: TGTGCCAGCAGTTTAGGAGGGGTTGGCAATCAGCCCCAGCATTTT.

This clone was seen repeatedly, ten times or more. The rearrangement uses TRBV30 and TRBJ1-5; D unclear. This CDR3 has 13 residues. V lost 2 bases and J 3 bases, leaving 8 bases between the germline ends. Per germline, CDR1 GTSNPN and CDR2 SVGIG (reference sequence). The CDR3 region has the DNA TGTGCCTGGAGTTCGGAGTTCAATCAGCCCCAGCATTTT. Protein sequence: CAWSSEFNQPQHF.

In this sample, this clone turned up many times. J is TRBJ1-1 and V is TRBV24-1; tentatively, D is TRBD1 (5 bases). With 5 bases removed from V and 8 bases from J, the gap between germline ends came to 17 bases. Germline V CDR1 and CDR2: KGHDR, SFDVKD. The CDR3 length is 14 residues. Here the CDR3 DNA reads TGTGCCACCAGTGCCGCCGGGGGGGGTGAGGAAGCTTTCTTT. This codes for CATSAAGGGEEAFF.

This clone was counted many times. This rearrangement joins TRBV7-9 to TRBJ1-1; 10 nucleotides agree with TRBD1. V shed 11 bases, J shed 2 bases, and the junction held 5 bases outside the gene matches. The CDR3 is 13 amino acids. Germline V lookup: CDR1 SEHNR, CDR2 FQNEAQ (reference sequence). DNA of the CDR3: TGTGCCGGACAGGGGGGGGACAACACTGAAGCTTTCTTT. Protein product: CAGQGGDNTEAFF.